This is a list of T cell receptor beta chains from one sample in a study of shared clonotypes between healthy human individuals. Assay: immunoSEQ multiplex PCR; the TCRdb copy retains only in-frame clones and omits some. Here the sample spans 2,500,000 or so clones, just under 95% being singletons. The sequencing sample was made of naive CD4+ T cells from PBMCs. These receptors were obtained from a man between 18 and 35 years old in good health. Some clones in this sample may be carry-over from other donors' samples. CDR3s include the opening cysteine and the closing phenylalanine or tryptophan. The order of the fields is D gene, V gene, clone size, J gene, CDR3 protein, CDR3 DNA. A D gene is named only where the DNA matches it firmly. A clone size is listed for some rows: how often the clone was seen (once, few, many), or a class if it is expanded.

TRBD1,TRBV6-5,-,TRBJ1-1,CASSYSTQGGTEAFF,TGTGCCAGCAGTTACTCGACACAGGGGGGTACTGAAGCTTTCTTT
TRBD2,TRBV18,-,TRBJ2-7,CASSPQSGSYEQYF,TGTGCCAGCTCACCGCAAAGCGGGAGTTACGAGCAGTACTTC
TRBD1,TRBV5-4,-,TRBJ2-7,CASSRGQSYEQYF,TGTGCCAGCAGCCGGGGACAGAGCTACGAGCAGTACTTC
-,TRBV5-4,-,TRBJ2-2,CASSPHRRVTGELFF,TGTGCCAGCAGCCCCCACCGGAGGGTCACCGGGGAGCTGTTTTTT
-,TRBV27,-,TRBJ1-2,CASSLGLGSIYGYTF,TGTGCCAGCAGTTTAGGGTTAGGGTCGATCTATGGCTACACCTTC
-,TRBV5-8,-,TRBJ2-3,CASSFGGALDTQYF,TGTGCCAGCAGCTTTGGGGGGGCTCTGGATACGCAGTATTTT
TRBD1,TRBV2,once,TRBJ2-6,CASRSGQGFGANVLTF,TGTGCCAGTAGGTCGGGACAGGGATTTGGGGCCAACGTCCTGACTTTC
-,TRBV27,-,TRBJ2-1,CASSLRGMTYNEQFF,TGTGCCAGCAGTTTACGGGGGATGACCTACAATGAGCAGTTCTTC
-,TRBV28,-,TRBJ2-7,CASSRTYGGTYEQYF,TGTGCCAGCAGCAGGACTTATGGAGGGACCTACGAGCAGTACTTC
-,TRBV4-1,-,TRBJ1-2,CASSQWGGPLYGYTF,TGCGCCAGCAGCCAATGGGGGGGTCCCCTCTATGGCTACACCTTC
-,TRBV6-5,-,TRBJ1-1,CASSYGSLNTEAFF,TGTGCCAGCAGTTACGGGAGCCTGAACACTGAAGCTTTCTTT